This is a list of T cell receptor beta chains from one sample in a study of cytomegalovirus exposure and HLA in healthy donors. The method was immunoSEQ multiplex PCR; TCRdb's version includes in-frame clones alone and lacks a portion of them. The table shows about 95,000 clones, with 65% to 90% occurring only once. The specimen was PBMCs. These receptors all stem from a woman aged 65 to 85 in good health and CMV-seropositive. CDR3s include the opening cysteine and the closing phenylalanine or tryptophan. The D gene is left open where the match is weak. A row's size may be missing; if present it is once, few, many or a size class.

V	D	size	J	DNA	CDR3
TRBV19	TRBD2	NA	TRBJ2-5	TGTGCCAGTAGTTTTCGTTTTAGCGGGAGGGCCGTGGAGACCCAGTACTTC	CASSFRFSGRAVETQYF
TRBV19	NA	NA	TRBJ1-1	TGTGCCAGTCGGCGGGAGAGGGACACTGAAGCTTTCTTT	CASRRERDTEAFF
TRBV19	NA	NA	TRBJ1-2	TGTGCCAGTATGCGGGCCTATTCCTATGGCTACACCTTC	CASMRAYSYGYTF
TRBV11-2	TRBD2	NA	TRBJ2-7	TGTGCCAGCCGGGGGGGCTACGAGCAGTACTTC	CASRGGYEQYF
TRBV30	NA	NA	TRBJ1-1	TGTGCCGGAGGGGTGAGACCTGAAGCTTTCTTT	CAGGVRPEAFF
TRBV14	TRBD1	NA	TRBJ1-5	TGTGCCAGCAGCAGGACAGGGCCTAATCAGCCCCAGCATTTT	CASSRTGPNQPQHF
TRBV18	TRBD1	NA	TRBJ2-1	TGTGCCAGCTCCCTAACCCCGCCGGGACAGGGGTTTAATGAGCAGTTCTTC	CASSLTPPGQGFNEQFF
TRBV29-1	NA	NA	TRBJ1-1	TGCAGCGTTGAACCAGGGGTGAACACTGAAGCTTTCTTT	CSVEPGVNTEAFF
TRBV5-1	TRBD1	NA	TRBJ2-3	TGCGCCAGCAGCTTGGCGCCGGGACAGGGGCTTAATGCAGATACGCAGTATTTT	CASSLAPGQGLNADTQYF
TRBV23-1	TRBD1	NA	TRBJ2-7	TGCGCCAGCAGTCAACCGGTCGGGACAGATTCCTACGAGCAGTACTTC	CASSQPVGTDSYEQYF
TRBV28	TRBD1	NA	TRBJ1-2	TGTGCCAGCACTGGACCGGGACAGGCGAACTATGGCTACACCTTC	CASTGPGQANYGYTF
TRBV18	NA	NA	TRBJ1-1	TGTGCCAGCTCACCTGGGGGAGTGGAGGGAGCTTTCTTT	CASSPGGVEGAFF
TRBV4-3	NA	few	TRBJ1-1	TGCGCCAGCAGCCCGGGACGGGGGAGACGGAACACTGAAGCTTTCTTT	CASSPGRGRRNTEAFF
TRBV6-5	TRBD2	NA	TRBJ2-1	TGTGCCAGCAGTTCCCTACAGCGGGGGAATGAGCAGTTCTTC	CASSSLQRGNEQFF
TRBV18	NA	NA	TRBJ2-1	TGTGCCAGCTCACCACGGAACCAGGGATTTTACAATGAGCAGTTCTTC	CASSPRNQGFYNEQFF
TRBV19	NA	NA	TRBJ1-4	TGTGCCAGTAGGGACCCCTCCAGGGGTGAAACTAATGAAAAACTGTTTTTT	CASRDPSRGETNEKLFF
TRBV28	TRBD1	few	TRBJ2-5	TGTGCCAGCAGTCCCGGGACAGGCAGTATTGGGACCCAGTACTTC	CASSPGTGSIGTQYF
TRBV6-5	TRBD1	NA	TRBJ1-3	TGTGCCAGCAGCCCGACAGGGGGTCGTGGAAACACCATATATTTT	CASSPTGGRGNTIYF
TRBV5-1	TRBD2	NA	TRBJ2-5	TGCGCCAGCAGCTTGGGAGCGGGAGGGCCCCAAGAGACCCAGTACTTC	CASSLGAGGPQETQYF
TRBV9	NA	few	TRBJ1-4	TGTGCCAGCAGCGTAGGTCGGTCTGCAACTAATGAAAAACTGTTTTTT	CASSVGRSATNEKLFF
TRBV5-6	NA	few	TRBJ1-2	TGTGCCAGCAGCTTGGATCGGGGGAGAAGCTACACCTTC	CASSLDRGRSYTF
TRBV7-2	TRBD1	NA	TRBJ2-5	TGTGCCAGCAGCCGGAGGACAGGGGCCGCCAAAGAGACCCAGTACTTC	CASSRRTGAAKETQYF
TRBV28	NA	few	TRBJ2-7	TGTGCCAGCAGGTCTAGCGCCTACGAGCAGTACTTC	CASRSSAYEQYF
TRBV28	TRBD2	NA	TRBJ2-7	TGTGCCAGCCACCCGGGGGGGGGCTTATCGCCGGGCGAGCAGTACTTC	CASHPGGGLSPGEQYF
TRBV7-2	NA	once	TRBJ1-5	TGTGCCAGCAGTTCGGGTCCTCCGGGACAGCCCCAGCATTTT	CASSSGPPGQPQHF
TRBV5-4	TRBD2	NA	TRBJ2-7	TGTGCCAGCAGCTTGGGACTAGCGGGAGGGCCGAGCGAGCAGTACTTC	CASSLGLAGGPSEQYF
TRBV30	TRBD2	NA	TRBJ2-1	TGTGCCTGGAGTCGCGGGGCGGGAGGGTCCCAAGAGCAGTTCTTC	CAWSRGAGGSQEQFF
TRBV30	TRBD2	NA	TRBJ2-7	TGTGCCTGCACCGTCGGGGCGGGAGACAAGCAGTACTTC	CACTVGAGDKQYF
TRBV12-5	TRBD2	NA	TRBJ2-1	TGTGCTAGTGGTCCCCCCGGGACTAAGATATTGAATGAGCAGTTCTTC	CASGPPGTKILNEQFF
TRBV9	TRBD2	NA	TRBJ2-1	TGTGCCAGCAGCGAGGCTAGCGGTTCCTACAATGAGCAGTTCTTC	CASSEASGSYNEQFF
TRBV29-1	TRBD2	NA	TRBJ2-5	TGCAGCGTTGCCCTCCTAGCGGGGGTCCAAGAGACCCAGTACTTC	CSVALLAGVQETQYF
TRBV5-1	NA	few	TRBJ1-5	TGCGCCAGCAGCTTGGATGCGGGAGTTAATCAGCCCCAGCATTTT	CASSLDAGVNQPQHF
TRBV11-2	NA	NA	TRBJ1-3	TGTGCCAGCAGCTTGGGGCCTGGACAGAACTCTGGAAACACCATATATTTT	CASSLGPGQNSGNTIYF
TRBV2	TRBD1	NA	TRBJ2-5	TGTGCCAGCAGTCCACAGGGGGCTGACGGGACCCAGTACTTC	CASSPQGADGTQYF
TRBV15	TRBD1	NA	TRBJ2-7	TGTGCCACCTCACCCCGAGACAGGGGTTTCTACGAGCAGTACTTC	CATSPRDRGFYEQYF
TRBV6-5	TRBD1	few	TRBJ1-2	TGTGCCAGCAGCCCGACCCGGACAGGGAATGGCTACACCTTC	CASSPTRTGNGYTF